The clone carrying this TCR beta chain was observed at least ten times. The antigen is unknown. The sample is drawn from a study of blood T cells in healthy people across ages. The study, taken as a whole, reports: Whereas aged donors had fewer naive CD4+ cells, long-lived donors had more of them and higher diversity. TCR beta diversity per million T cells fell roughly linearly with age.

The CDR3 loop spans 15 amino acids. The germline gives CDR1 WSHSY, CDR2 SAAADI. Trimming at V came to 6 bases and at J to 0 bases, leaving 6 bases not matched to a gene. Primers used in a second PCR of about 6 to 11 cycles were a sample-barcoded 5' primer and a J-beta primer mix. MiXCR, applied by TCRdb to the 5' RACE reads, yields one record per CDR3 protein. Among about 640,000 distinct CDR3 sequences listed, roughly 58% were seen once. The sequencing sample was made of blood. The rearrangement joins TRBV10-2 to TRBJ2-7, with TRBD2 matching 9 bases. The TCR comes from a man in his fifties or sixties in good health. The CDR3 here is CASSLGLASSYEQYF. For the CDR3, the DNA is TGCGCCAGCAGCCTGGGACTAGCCAGCTCCTACGAGCAGTACTTC.